This TCR beta chain was captured in a study of blood T cell repertoires in COVID-19. The wider study: PBMCs, B-cell-depleted T cells, or T cells were the source of the cDNA or gDNA that made up the material.

There are 14 residues in the CDR3. V lost 4 bases, J lost 6 bases, and 6 bases stayed unmatched. Germline V CDR1 and CDR2: SGDLS, YYNGEE. Some clones are missing from TCRdb's copy, which holds only in-frame ones; the method was immunoSEQ multiplex PCR. The sample lists 250,000 to 400,000 clones; approximately 87% were seen once. This clone was recorded once. The J gene is TRBJ2-1, the V gene TRBV9, with TRBD1 identical over 8 bases. Sequencing was performed on PBMCs or T cells enriched from blood (not recorded which). This receptor was obtained from a woman aged 25-40 years who had recovered from COVID-19. CDR3 DNA sequence: TGTGCCAGCAGCCCCGGACAGGGAATCAATGAGCAGTTCTTC. Protein product: CASSPGQGINEQFF.